This record covers a single TCR beta chain. As yet, its antigen is unknown. TCRdb reanalysed the 5' RACE reads using MiXCR and keeps one entry per CDR3 protein. The table records 310,000 or so distinct CDR3 sequences, approximately 15% of them present only once. The sample comes from a study of T-cell memory formation after mild COVID-19. Looking at the study overall: Among the donors, TCR clusters were largely specific to each donor. Study findings and constraints: Proof of SARS-CoV-2 specificity was absent for the second-wave clones that crested on day 37. There were some responding clones in pre-infection memory, which suggested that cross-reactive memory had joined.

Per germline, CDR1 LGHNA and CDR2 YSLEER. V shed 0 bases, J shed 4 bases, and the junction held 8 bases outside the gene matches. CDR3 length: 16 amino acids. The gene calls are TRBV4-3 and TRBJ1-2; 7 nucleotides align to TRBD1. The sample taken for sequencing was PBMCs or a T cell subset sorted from them (not recorded which). This TCR came from a man aged 18 to 35 who had mild COVID-19 (a few samples of this study predate the infection). Cell type and time point are not known. The CDR3 nucleotides are TGCGCCAGCAGCCAAGAAGGGGGCAGGACACCCTATGGCTACACCTTC. It yields the protein CASSQEGGRTPYGYTF.